The rows below give T cell receptor beta chains drawn from one sample of a study of T cell responses to AZD1222 COVID-19 vaccine. Assay: immunoSEQ multiplex PCR; the TCRdb copy retains only in-frame clones and omits some. Altogether around 100,000 clones are present, roughly 87% being singletons, with the ten largest covering about 5%. This specimen consisted of peripheral blood, obtained on day 0 of AZD1222 vaccination. Receptors were obtained from an adult in good health. CDR3s include the opening cysteine and the closing phenylalanine or tryptophan. A D gene is named only where the DNA matches it firmly. Size is stated for part of the rows, as once, few or many counts, or as a class when the clone is expanded.

v_gene: TRBV19
d_gene: NA
j_gene: TRBJ1-1
len: 15
abundance: few
CDR3nt: TGTGCCAGTAGTATAGGGGGACGGATGAACACTGAAGCTTTCTTT
CDR3aa: CASSIGGRMNTEAFF

v_gene: TRBV28
d_gene: TRBD1
j_gene: TRBJ1-2
len: 15
abundance: once
CDR3nt: TGTGCCAGCAGTTTCCCGGGACAGGGACTTTATGGCTACACCTTC
CDR3aa: CASSFPGQGLYGYTF

v_gene: TRBV7-9
d_gene: NA
j_gene: TRBJ1-1
len: 16
abundance: NA
CDR3nt: TGTGCCAGCAGGCATCAGGCCGGGGGGCGCAACACTGAAGCTTTCTTT
CDR3aa: CASRHQAGGRNTEAFF

v_gene: TRBV5-1
d_gene: NA
j_gene: TRBJ1-1
len: 14
abundance: NA
CDR3nt: TGCGCCAGCAGCTCAGACGGTTTATCCACTGAAGCTTTCTTT
CDR3aa: CASSSDGLSTEAFF

v_gene: TRBV6-2/TRBV6-3
d_gene: NA
j_gene: TRBJ1-4
len: 12
abundance: NA
CDR3nt: TGTGCCAGCAGTTATGGCGGCAAAAAACTGTTTTTT
CDR3aa: CASSYGGKKLFF

v_gene: TRBV7-9
d_gene: TRBD1
j_gene: TRBJ2-7
len: 14
abundance: NA
CDR3nt: TGTGCCAGCAGCCCCGGGACAGGGGGGGAAGAGCAGTACTTC
CDR3aa: CASSPGTGGEEQYF

v_gene: TRBV10-2
d_gene: TRBD1
j_gene: TRBJ1-2
len: 14
abundance: few
CDR3nt: TGCGCCAGCAGTCGTAACAGGGGTGACTATGGCTACACCTTC
CDR3aa: CASSRNRGDYGYTF

v_gene: TRBV12-5
d_gene: NA
j_gene: TRBJ1-3
len: 12
abundance: NA
CDR3nt: TGTGCTAGTGGTTCCGACGGAAACACCATATATTTT
CDR3aa: CASGSDGNTIYF

v_gene: TRBV5-1
d_gene: NA
j_gene: TRBJ1-1
len: 16
abundance: once
CDR3nt: TGCGCCAGCAGCTTGGCTCAGGGGATTGTGGGCACTGAAGCTTTCTTT
CDR3aa: CASSLAQGIVGTEAFF

v_gene: TRBV9
d_gene: NA
j_gene: TRBJ1-1
len: 12
abundance: NA
CDR3nt: TGTGCCAGCAGCGCCCACCACACTGAAGCTTTCTTT
CDR3aa: CASSAHHTEAFF

v_gene: TRBV7-2
d_gene: TRBD2
j_gene: TRBJ2-1
len: 15
abundance: NA
CDR3nt: TGTGCCAGCAGCTTAGGCGGGGGGGCCATGAATGAGCAGTTCTTC
CDR3aa: CASSLGGGAMNEQFF

v_gene: TRBV2
d_gene: TRBD2
j_gene: TRBJ2-7
len: 15
abundance: NA
CDR3nt: TGTGCCAGCAAGGAGGGGCTAGCGGGGGGATACGAGCAGTACTTC
CDR3aa: CASKEGLAGGYEQYF

v_gene: TRBV7-9
d_gene: NA
j_gene: TRBJ2-7
len: 14
abundance: few
CDR3nt: TGTGCCAGCAGCTACCCCGGACACCCTTACGAGCAGTACTTC
CDR3aa: CASSYPGHPYEQYF

v_gene: TRBV11-3
d_gene: NA
j_gene: TRBJ2-1
len: 18
abundance: NA
CDR3nt: TGTGCCAGCAGCTTAGATCAGGGGGGACAGAGGGTTAACAATGAGCAGTTCTTC
CDR3aa: CASSLDQGGQRVNNEQFF

v_gene: TRBV2
d_gene: TRBD2
j_gene: TRBJ2-7
len: 15
abundance: NA
CDR3nt: TGTGCCAGCAGTGAGGGAGGGACCCTTGGGGGCGAGCAGTACTTC
CDR3aa: CASSEGGTLGGEQYF

v_gene: TRBV28
d_gene: NA
j_gene: TRBJ2-7
len: 16
abundance: once
CDR3nt: TGTGCCAGCAGTTTATCCCTTCTGCAGGGGATGTACGAGCAGTACTTC
CDR3aa: CASSLSLLQGMYEQYF

v_gene: TRBV6-2/TRBV6-3
d_gene: NA
j_gene: TRBJ1-5
len: 16
abundance: NA
CDR3nt: TGTGCCAGCAGTTACAGGCCTGCAAATAGCAATCAGCCCCAGCATTTT
CDR3aa: CASSYRPANSNQPQHF

v_gene: TRBV5-6
d_gene: NA
j_gene: TRBJ2-7
len: 16
abundance: NA
CDR3nt: TGTGCCAGCAGCGCCTCCGGGCAGGGGGGGATAAGGGAGCAGTACTTC
CDR3aa: CASSASGQGGIREQYF

v_gene: TRBV24-1
d_gene: TRBD1
j_gene: TRBJ1-2
len: 15
abundance: NA
CDR3nt: TGTGCCACCAGTGATTCCACGACAGGGGTGGGTGGCTACACCTTC
CDR3aa: CATSDSTTGVGGYTF

v_gene: TRBV7-2
d_gene: TRBD1
j_gene: TRBJ2-7
len: 14
abundance: NA
CDR3nt: TGTGCCAGCAGCTCAAGACAGGGGGCGCGTGAGCAGTACTTC
CDR3aa: CASSSRQGAREQYF

v_gene: TRBV6-5
d_gene: TRBD1
j_gene: TRBJ1-5
len: 15
abundance: NA
CDR3nt: TGTGCCAGCAATAGACAGGGTAGTTTAAGTCAGCCCCAGCATTTT
CDR3aa: CASNRQGSLSQPQHF

v_gene: TRBV20-1
d_gene: NA
j_gene: TRBJ1-2
len: 12
abundance: NA
CDR3nt: TGCAGTGCTAGTCGAGCTGACTATGGCTACACCTTC
CDR3aa: CSASRADYGYTF

v_gene: TRBV15
d_gene: NA
j_gene: TRBJ1-5
len: 13
abundance: NA
CDR3nt: TGTGCCACCAGCCCCAGCTTCAATCAGCCCCAGCATTTT
CDR3aa: CATSPSFNQPQHF

v_gene: TRBV7-9
d_gene: TRBD1
j_gene: TRBJ1-1
len: 17
abundance: NA
CDR3nt: TGTGCCAGCAGCCGGAGGGGGCAGGGGATAGGGAACACTGAAGCTTTCTTT
CDR3aa: CASSRRGQGIGNTEAFF

v_gene: TRBV4-3
d_gene: TRBD2
j_gene: TRBJ2-5
len: 15
abundance: NA
CDR3nt: TGCGCCAGCAGCCAAGGGACTAGCGGGCAAGAGACCCAGTACTTC
CDR3aa: CASSQGTSGQETQYF

v_gene: TRBV7-3
d_gene: TRBD1
j_gene: TRBJ2-3
len: 17
abundance: NA
CDR3nt: TGTGCCAGCAGCCATCTCCACCTGACAGGGGTCACAGATACGCAGTATTTT
CDR3aa: CASSHLHLTGVTDTQYF

v_gene: TRBV12-3/TRBV12-4
d_gene: TRBD1
j_gene: TRBJ2-7
len: 12
abundance: NA
CDR3nt: TGTGCCAGCACGGACAGGGGTAACGAGCAGTACTTC
CDR3aa: CASTDRGNEQYF

v_gene: TRBV27
d_gene: TRBD1
j_gene: TRBJ1-2
len: 15
abundance: NA
CDR3nt: TGTGCCAGCAGTTCCGCCGGGACAGATAGCTATGGCTACACCTTC
CDR3aa: CASSSAGTDSYGYTF

v_gene: TRBV18
d_gene: TRBD1
j_gene: TRBJ1-2
len: 15
abundance: few
CDR3nt: TGTGCCAGCTCACCACCCGGGACAGGGAGGTATGGCTACACCTTC
CDR3aa: CASSPPGTGRYGYTF

v_gene: TRBV6-5
d_gene: NA
j_gene: TRBJ2-3
len: 15
abundance: NA
CDR3nt: TGTGCCAGTACTGGACAGCCCAAGACCACAGATACGCAGTATTTT
CDR3aa: CASTGQPKTTDTQYF

v_gene: TRBV7-9
d_gene: NA
j_gene: TRBJ2-2
len: 14
abundance: NA
CDR3nt: TGTGCCAGCAGTCAACAGGAGGGTACCGGGGAGCTGTTTTTT
CDR3aa: CASSQQEGTGELFF

v_gene: TRBV6-5
d_gene: TRBD1
j_gene: TRBJ2-2
len: 15
abundance: NA
CDR3nt: TGTGCCAGCAGCCCCGGGACAGCGAACACCGGGGAGCTGTTTTTT
CDR3aa: CASSPGTANTGELFF

v_gene: TRBV6-7
d_gene: NA
j_gene: TRBJ1-6
len: 15
abundance: NA
CDR3nt: TGTGCCAGCAGCAATCGACAGGTGGGAAATTCACCCCTCCACTTT
CDR3aa: CASSNRQVGNSPLHF

v_gene: TRBV27
d_gene: NA
j_gene: TRBJ1-5
len: 18
abundance: NA
CDR3nt: TGTGCCAGCAGTTTTTCCCCACGACTCAGGGGCCGGGATCAGCCCCAGCATTTT
CDR3aa: CASSFSPRLRGRDQPQHF

v_gene: TRBV27
d_gene: TRBD2
j_gene: TRBJ2-2
len: 17
abundance: NA
CDR3nt: TGTGCCAGCAGTGGCCTAGCGGGGGGGCCGCACACCGGGGAGCTGTTTTTT
CDR3aa: CASSGLAGGPHTGELFF

v_gene: TRBV6-5
d_gene: NA
j_gene: TRBJ1-5
len: 15
abundance: NA
CDR3nt: TGTGCCAGCAGGCTCAAACACGTTAGCAATCAGCCCCAGCATTTT
CDR3aa: CASRLKHVSNQPQHF

v_gene: TRBV19
d_gene: NA
j_gene: TRBJ1-1
len: 15
abundance: NA
CDR3nt: TGTGCCAGTAGTATAGGAGGTTGGGAGGGCGCTGAAGCTTTCTTT
CDR3aa: CASSIGGWEGAEAFF

v_gene: TRBV7-8
d_gene: TRBD1
j_gene: TRBJ2-3
len: 16
abundance: NA
CDR3nt: TGTGCCAGCAGCTTAGGCCCAGGGGGCTTGATAGATACGCAGTATTTT
CDR3aa: CASSLGPGGLIDTQYF

v_gene: TRBV21-1
d_gene: NA
j_gene: TRBJ2-2
len: 16
abundance: NA
CDR3nt: TGTGCCAGCAGCAAAGGGGGACAGGGACGAGGCGGGGAGCTGTTTTTT
CDR3aa: CASSKGGQGRGGELFF

v_gene: TRBV6-4
d_gene: TRBD1
j_gene: TRBJ2-3
len: 15
abundance: medium-sized
CDR3nt: TGTGCCAGCAGCCCGACAGGGGGCGCATCAGATACGCAGTATTTT
CDR3aa: CASSPTGGASDTQYF

v_gene: TRBV18
d_gene: NA
j_gene: TRBJ2-7
len: 14
abundance: NA
CDR3nt: TGTGCCAGCTCCCAGCGGGACAGCTCCTACGAGCAGTACTTC
CDR3aa: CASSQRDSSYEQYF